A single sample gave rise to the 24 T cell receptor beta chains below, sequenced in a study of shared clonotypes between healthy human individuals. Clones were sequenced by immunoSEQ multiplex PCR, and TCRdb holds only the in-frame ones, with some missing. The table records approximately 2.3 million clones, just over 90% of them present only once. The sequenced sample consisted of naive CD4+ T cells from PBMCs. Subset given: CD45RA+ positively selected. These receptors were collected from a man younger than 35 in good health. Some clones in this sample may be carry-over from other donors' samples.

The genes are TRBV5-1 and TRBJ1-1; D is possibly TRBD1 (5 bases). The length of the CDR3 is 15 residues. Germline V gene lookup returns CDR1 SGHRS and CDR2 YFSETQ. V lost 4 bases, J lost 5 bases, and 18 bases lay in between. The chain's CDR3 is CASSLEGYGGTEAFF. The CDR3 region has the DNA TGCGCCAGCAGCCTGGAGGGGTATGGGGGGACTGAAGCTTTCTTT.

The chain couples TRBV7-3 to TRBJ2-5; D possibly corresponds to TRBD2 (5 bases). This CDR3 contains 14 residues. CDR1 is SGHTA, CDR2 FQGTGA, per germline. V was pared by 5 bases and J by 4 bases, with 14 bases between. CDR3 nucleotides: TGTGCCAGCAGCCCCGACGCGAGGGTAGAGACCCAGTACTTC. This codes for CASSPDARVETQYF.

The chain is built from TRBV7-8 and TRBJ2-3; no clear D. This CDR3 region has 14 residues. Germline V gene lookup returns CDR1 SGHVS and CDR2 FQNEAQ. Trimming stripped 7 bases from V and 1 base from J, with 12 bases between. This CDR3 reads CASTPAEGTDTQYF. In nucleotides, the CDR3 is TGTGCCAGCACCCCCGCCGAAGGCACAGATACGCAGTATTTT.

This clone has only one observation. This chain joins TRBV6-6 and TRBJ1-5; D remains unclear. Germline values: CDR1 MNHNY, CDR2 SVGAGI (reference sequence). This CDR3 is built from 13 residues. V lost 2 bases, J lost 8 bases, and 10 bases lay in between. CDR3 sequence (DNA): TGTGCCAGCAGTTACGGGCCCTATGAGCCCCAGCATTTT. Translated: CASSYGPYEPQHF.

The chain carries TRBV2 and TRBJ2-5; 7 nucleotides line up with TRBD2. The V and J ends lost 11 bases and 0 bases, in that order; junction bases with no gene match: 12. This CDR3 contains 15 residues. Germline V gene lookup returns CDR1 SNHLY and CDR2 FYNNEI. The CDR3 DNA is TGTGCCTTGGGACTAAACGGATGGGACCAAGAGACCCAGTACTTC. Protein product: CALGLNGWDQETQYF. The full variable domain, in which reference TRBV2 and TRBJ2-5 provide the parts outside the CDR3, is EPEVTQTPSHQVTQMGQEVILRCVPISNHLYFYWYRQILGQKVEFLVSFYNNEISEKSEIFDDQFSVERPDGSNFTLKIRSTKLEDSAMYFCALGLNGWDQETQYFGPGTRLLVL.

The chain uses TRBV30 and TRBJ1-3; D unclear. CDR3 length equals 16 residues. The V gene lost 2 bases and the J gene lost 0 bases, with 14 bases spanning the gap. The germline gives CDR1 GTSNPN, CDR2 SVGIG (reference sequence). The CDR3 reads CAWSLRAAFSGNTIYF. CDR3 in DNA: TGTGCCTGGAGTCTCCGTGCGGCTTTCTCTGGAAACACCATATATTTT.

The rearrangement links TRBV14 to TRBJ2-7; TRBD2 might be the D (5 bases). Germline assignment: CDR1 SGHDN and CDR2 FVKESK. Trimming left V 0 bases short and J 10 bases short, with 22 bases between. The CDR3 runs 16 residues. The CDR3 DNA is TGTGCCAGCAGCCAAGATTTCGGGGATCCCCCCGTAGATCAGTACTTC. Amino acid sequence: CASSQDFGDPPVDQYF.

J is TRBJ2-5 and V is TRBV5-8; D unclear. Germline V lookup: CDR1 SGHTS, CDR2 YDEGEE. V gave up 0 bases and J gave up 4 bases, with 4 bases separating them. This CDR3 is built from 12 residues. CDR3 region: CASSLVSETQYF. CDR3 in DNA: TGTGCCAGCAGCTTGGTTTCAGAGACCCAGTACTTC.

The rearrangement links TRBV5-1 to TRBJ2-1, with D hard to call. The germline gives CDR1 SGHRS, CDR2 YFSETQ. The CDR3 length is 14 residues. V was trimmed by 5 bases and J by 4 bases, leaving 13 bases between them. This chain's CDR3 is CASRYRDPYNEQFF. The CDR3 nucleotides read TGCGCCAGCAGGTACCGAGACCCTTACAATGAGCAGTTCTTC.

The rearrangement joins TRBV10-3 to TRBJ1-1; D is possibly TRBD1 (5 bases). CDR3 length: 13 amino acids. Germline V gene sequence: CDR1 ENHRY, CDR2 SYGVKD. V lost 5 bases to trimming and J lost 3 bases, with 10 bases between them. CDR3 bases: TGTGCCATCAGTTATGGGACGGACACTGAAGCTTTCTTT. Translation gives CAISYGTDTEAFF.

The J gene is TRBJ2-1, the V gene TRBV29-1; 9 nucleotides match TRBD1. In germline, CDR1 is SQVTM, CDR2 ANQGSEA. This CDR3 has 13 amino acids. The trim removed 4 bases at V and 8 bases at J, leaving 6 bases unmatched. CDR3 in DNA: TGCAGCGTTGTAGCTTGGACAGGGGATGAGCAGTTCTTC. Residues: CSVVAWTGDEQFF.

V is TRBV5-1 and J is TRBJ2-1; D is perhaps TRBD1 (6 bases). V lost 6 bases, J lost 3 bases, and 16 bases lay in between. The CDR3 extends over 15 amino acids. CDR1 is SGHRS, CDR2 YFSETQ, per germline. CDR3 protein: CASTPRSGDYNEQFF. The DNA for the CDR3 is TGCGCCAGCACCCCCCGGTCAGGGGACTACAATGAGCAGTTCTTC.

Notes on this clone: Distinct nucleotide sequences in the sample also encode this CDR3. V gene TRBV5-1 combines with J gene TRBJ1-3; D ambiguous. CDR3 length: 14 residues. The germline V and J ends were trimmed by 0 bases and 4 bases, with 8 bases remaining between them. Looked up from germline, CDR1 is SGHRS and CDR2 is YFSETQ. The CDR3, as DNA: TGCGCCAGCAGCTTGGGTACAGCAGGAAACACCATATATTTT. It is translated as CASSLGTAGNTIYF.

The chain links TRBV10-3 to TRBJ1-3; a weak D match, TRBD1 (6 bases). Trimming removed 0 bases at V and 4 bases at J, with 7 bases between. Germline V gives CDR1 ENHRY, CDR2 SYGVKD. The CDR3 sequence is 14 residues long. CDR3 bases: TGTGCCATCAGTGAGTCGACAGGAGGAAACACCATATATTTT. Its translation: CAISESTGGNTIYF.

The chain employs TRBV18 and TRBJ2-7; D ambiguous. The CDR3 has 14 amino acids. Trimming shortened V by 3 bases and J by 3 bases, and 12 bases separated the two germline ends. Per the germline V gene, CDR1 is KGHSH and CDR2 is LQKENI. The CDR3: CASSPGQRLYEQYF. The CDR3 nucleotides read TGTGCCAGCTCACCTGGGCAGAGACTCTACGAGCAGTACTTC.

This clone was recorded only once. The genes are TRBV25-1 and TRBJ1-5; no reliable D call. Looked up from germline, CDR1 is MGHDK and CDR2 is SYGVNS. With 8 bases removed from V and 0 bases from J, the gap between germline ends came to 8 bases. The CDR3 runs 13 residues. The CDR3 bases are TGTGCCAGCGGATCGAATAGCAATCAGCCCCAGCATTTT. This translates into CASGSNSNQPQHF.

The CDR3 region is CASKVNGGYEQYF. In DNA, the CDR3 is TGTGCCAGCAAAGTCAACGGGGGCTACGAGCAGTACTTC. V gene TRBV9 combines with J gene TRBJ2-7; a weak D match, TRBD2 (6 bases). Per the germline V gene, CDR1 is SGDLS and CDR2 is YYNGEE. The CDR3 length is 13 residues. With 6 bases removed from V and 3 bases from J, the gap between germline ends came to 13 bases.

This chain uses TRBV27 with TRBJ1-1; 8 bases match TRBD1. V shed 6 bases, J shed 11 bases, and the junction held 11 bases outside the gene matches. CDR1 is MNHEY and CDR2 is SMNVEV in the germline V gene (reference sequence). The CDR3 covers 13 residues. CDR3 amino acids: CASRGTGIGDAFF. DNA for the CDR3: TGTGCCAGCAGGGGGACAGGTATCGGAGATGCTTTCTTT.

The CDR3 DNA follows: TGTGCCAGCACCACAGACCCCGGGGCGACTAGCACAGATACGCAGTATTTT. Its translation is CASTTDPGATSTDTQYF. The rearrangement uses TRBV11-2 and TRBJ2-3; D might be TRBD1 or TRBD2, each matching 5 bases. Germline V gene sequence: CDR1 SGHAT, CDR2 FQNNGV. The V and J ends lost 7 bases and 0 bases respectively, with 20 bases between them. The CDR3 spans 17 residues. The entire variable domain, with the rest obtained from reference TRBV11-2 and TRBJ2-3, is as follows: EAGVAQSPRYKIIEKRQSVAFWCNPISGHATLYWYQQILGQGPKLLIQFQNNGVVDDSQLPKDRFSAERLKGVDSTLKIQPAKLEDSAVYLCASTTDPGATSTDTQYFGPGTRLTVL.

This clone was recorded only once. V usage is TRBV27 and J usage is TRBJ1-5; no definite D call. The germline CDR1 and CDR2 sequences are MNHEY and SMNVEV (reference sequence). The CDR3 loop spans 14 amino acids. Trimming removed 11 bases from V and 1 base from J, with 15 bases in between. The CDR3 region is CARAEEDSNQPQHF. The CDR3, as DNA: TGTGCCCGAGCTGAGGAGGACAGCAATCAGCCCCAGCATTTT.

This chain uses TRBV4-3 with TRBJ1-1, with a weak D call TRBD1 (5 bases). Between the trimmed V and J ends, which lost 5 bases and 6 bases, there was a span of 13 bases. The CDR3 is made up of 13 amino acids. The germline gives CDR1 LGHNA, CDR2 YSLEER. As DNA, the CDR3 is TGCGCCAGCAGCTTAAGCCGGGGCTCTGAAGCTTTCTTT. This codes for CASSLSRGSEAFF.

The rearrangement links TRBV6-4 to TRBJ2-3; no definite D call. The CDR3 length is 13 residues. Between the trimmed V and J ends, which lost 4 bases and 2 bases, there was a span of 7 bases. Germline V gives CDR1 MRHNA, CDR2 SNTAGT. This CDR3 is CASSGRNTDTQYF. The CDR3 bases are TGTGCCAGCAGTGGCCGGAACACAGATACGCAGTATTTT.

About this clone itself: The sample carries other DNA sequences with the same CDR3. V is TRBV28 and J is TRBJ1-2, with D possibly matching TRBD1 (6 bases). The V end was cut by 4 bases, the J end by 2 bases, with 11 bases between. The CDR3 has 14 residues. The germline gives CDR1 MDHEN, CDR2 SYDVKM. In nucleotides, the CDR3 is TGTGCCAGCAGTTCAGGACAGCGAAACTATGGCTACACCTTC. The encoded protein is CASSSGQRNYGYTF.

This rearrangement joins TRBV5-1 to TRBJ2-3; 10 positions agree with TRBD2. V was pared by 3 bases and J by 8 bases, with 12 bases of the junction left unmatched. This CDR3 is 16 amino acids long. The germline V gene has CDR1 SGHRS and CDR2 YFSETQ. In DNA form, the CDR3 reads TGCGCCAGCAGCTCCCGGACTAGCGGCACGCAAGTTACGCAGTATTTT. Residues: CASSSRTSGTQVTQYF.